This T cell receptor (beta chain) emerged from a study of PD-L1 blockade in urothelial cancer. Looking at the study overall: Bladder-origin urothelial cancer in males covered about 90% of the roughly 30 patients.

Time point defined: peripheral blood 6 weeks after treatment start. Using immunoSEQ multiplex PCR, the repertoire was profiled, and TCRdb retains in-frame clones only, with some absent. The sample includes under 35,000 clones, approximately 90% seen only once; the top ten take over 6.5%. The receptor comes from a man aged 80 or over with urothelial cancer. The sample here was PBMCs, taken around atezolizumab (anti-PD-L1) treatment.

CDR3 DNA sequence: TGTGCCACCAGCAGAGATCGGATAGGGAGCGGTGGCTACACCTTC. This codes for CATSRDRIGSGGYTF. This chain uses TRBV15 with TRBJ1-2; no clear D. Trimming took off 0 bases at V and 7 bases at J, with 15 bases between the two ends. Germline V gene lookup returns CDR1 LNHNV and CDR2 YYDKDF (reference sequence). The CDR3 covers 15 residues.